This TCR beta chain originates from a study of shared clonotypes between healthy human individuals. Study information: Donors, aged 18 to 49, were a couple of women and three men.

Every one of the donors was a Caucasian adult that lived in Nashville, Tennessee. On this clone itself: Its antigen is as yet unknown.

Using immunoSEQ multiplex PCR, the repertoire was profiled, and TCRdb retains in-frame clones only, with some absent. The top ten hold more than 0.35% of the sample, which has approximately 2,000,000 clones, 85% to 95% seen once. Regarding the study as a whole: Across subsets, estimated richness was generally greater for naive than for memory populations. Though the depth was large, rarefaction showed that sorted-subset sequencing was incomplete.

This CDR3 region has 21 residues. Trimming took 5 bases from V and 3 from J, leaving 34 bases between them. Per the germline V gene, CDR1 is SGHTA and CDR2 is FQGTGA. Sequencing used naive CD4+ T cells from PBMCs. Subset here: CD45RA+ positively selected. The V and J genes are TRBV7-3 and TRBJ2-5; tentatively, D is TRBD1 (5 bases). The source is a young man in good health. Some clones in this sample may be carry-over from other donors' samples. For the CDR3, the DNA is TGTGCCAGCAGCCATTACTCCATTGGGGTCAGACAGAATCAAAATAAAGAGACCCAGTACTTC. Translated, it gives CASSHYSIGVRQNQNKETQYF. The whole variable domain, remainder taken from reference TRBV7-3 and TRBJ2-5, is GAGVSQTPSNKVTEKGKYVELRCDPISGHTALYWYRQSLGQGPEFLIYFQGTGAADDSGLPNDRFFAVRPEGSVSTLKIQRTERGDSAVYLCASSHYSIGVRQNQNKETQYFGPGTRLLVL.